These 18 T cell receptor beta chains were sequenced from one sample in a study of blood T cell repertoires in COVID-19. Assay used: immunoSEQ multiplex PCR; TCRdb lists only in-frame clones, some missing. This sample carries a few hundred thousand clones, 75% to 85% of them seen once, and the ten largest clones take about 4%. Sequencing was done on a sample of PBMCs or T cells enriched from blood (not recorded which). The receptors were sampled from a man aged 25-40 years with acute COVID-19.

This clone turned up a few times. J is TRBJ1-4 and V is TRBV30; 10 bases match TRBD1. The germline V gene has CDR1 GTSNPN and CDR2 SVGIG (reference sequence). The CDR3 spans 13 residues. V trimming: 3 bases; J trimming: 7 bases; junction bases outside the gene matches: 2. CDR3 sequence: CAWRDRGFEKLFF. DNA of the CDR3: TGTGCCTGGAGGGACAGGGGGTTTGAAAAACTGTTTTTT.

V is TRBV4-1 and J is TRBJ1-6; the match to TRBD1 covers 8 bases. J gave up 0 bases and V 2 bases, and 6 bases lay outside the gene matches. CDR1 is MGHRA and CDR2 is YSYEKL in the germline V gene. The CDR3 sequence is 18 residues long. The CDR3 sequence: CASSQWDRSSSYNSPLHF. The DNA for the CDR3 is TGCGCCAGCAGCCAATGGGACAGGTCGAGCTCCTATAATTCACCCCTCCACTTT.

The chain employs TRBV7-9 and TRBJ1-2, with D perhaps TRBD1 (6 bases). Looked up from germline, CDR1 is SEHNR and CDR2 is FQNEAQ (reference sequence). The CDR3 spans 14 residues. Trimming took 5 bases from V and 4 from J, leaving 14 bases between them. The CDR3 sequence is CASSPGGPGYGYTF. CDR3 sequence (DNA): TGTGCCAGCAGCCCCGGGGGGCCAGGCTATGGCTACACCTTC.

This sequence joins TRBV6-1 and TRBJ1-2, with D maybe TRBD1 (5 bases). Trimming pared 3 bases from V and 0 bases from J, leaving 11 bases between. This CDR3 is built from 15 residues. Germline values: CDR1 MNHNS, CDR2 SASEGT. The CDR3 coding sequence is TGTGCCAGCAGTGATGGAGGGGTCGCTAACTATGGCTACACCTTC. Translation: CASSDGGVANYGYTF.

J is TRBJ2-7 and V is TRBV5-1; TRBD2 agrees at 7 bases. This CDR3 region has 14 residues. After removal of 0 bases from V and 6 bases from J, the junction contained 6 bases not matched to a gene. Germline V gene lookup returns CDR1 SGHRS and CDR2 YFSETQ. CDR3 nucleotides: TGCGCCAGCAGCTTGGGGTGGGGAGGGTCCGAGCAGTACTTC. It translates to CASSLGWGGSEQYF.

The chain joins TRBV11-2 to TRBJ1-4; 9 nucleotides align to TRBD1. V lost 4 bases and J lost 10; bases outside the gene matches: 7. CDR1 and CDR2 (germline): SGHAT, FQNNGV. This CDR3 is built from 14 residues. CDR3 DNA: TGTGCCAGCAGCTGGACAGGGGTTGATGGAAAACTGTTTTTT. This gives the protein CASSWTGVDGKLFF.

The count of this clone is one. The chain carries TRBV4-2 and TRBJ1-3, with D perhaps matching TRBD1 (5 bases). The CDR3 runs 17 residues. CDR1 LGHNA and CDR2 YNFKEQ come from the germline V gene. V was cut by 3 bases and J by 2 bases, with 17 bases left in between. CDR3 nucleotide sequence: TGTGCCAGCAGCCAGGCCACAGGATTAGTAACTGGAAACACCATATATTTT. It is translated as CASSQATGLVTGNTIYF.

This clone has just one count. The chain couples TRBV12-3 or TRBV12-4 to TRBJ1-1, with a weak D call TRBD1 (5 bases). The CDR3 is 13 residues long. V lost 7 bases and J 5 bases, leaving 14 bases between the germline ends. Here the CDR3 DNA reads TGTGCCAGCATTCGCAGGGAAGGAACTGAAGCTTTCTTT. It codes for CASIRREGTEAFF.

The chain employs TRBV5-1 and TRBJ1-1; D unresolved. The CDR3 is 15 amino acids. Trimming pared 0 bases from V and 1 base from J, leaving 10 bases between. Germline lookup yields CDR1 SGHRS and CDR2 YFSETQ. The chain's CDR3 is CASSLDSLSNTEAFF. Written as DNA, the CDR3 is TGCGCCAGCAGCTTGGACTCTCTATCGAACACTGAAGCTTTCTTT.

CDR3 coding DNA: TGTGCCAGTTCGGGAGGGAAGGATCAGCCCCAGCATTTT. Protein: CASSGGKDQPQHF. The V and J genes are TRBV7-9 and TRBJ1-5, with unresolved D. The germline V gene has CDR1 SEHNR and CDR2 FQNEAQ (reference sequence). V lost 9 bases, J lost 5 bases, and 14 bases lay in between. The CDR3 consists of 13 residues.

The genes are TRBV10-1 and TRBJ2-7; TRBD1 agrees at 9 bases. Germline-derived CDR1 and CDR2 are WNHNN and SYGVQD (reference sequence). There are 17 residues in the CDR3. Trimming took 3 bases from V and 4 from J; bases not matched to a gene: 13. In DNA form, the CDR3 reads TGCGCCAGCAGTGATGGGACAGGGAGCCTAAGGGTATACGAGCAGTACTTC. It is translated as CASSDGTGSLRVYEQYF.

The CDR3, as DNA: TGTGCCAGCAGTCAGGAGGCGTGGGGAGGAAACACCATATATTTT. As protein: CASSQEAWGGNTIYF. The chain employs TRBV2 and TRBJ1-3; D is unresolved. The CDR3 is 15 amino acids. Trimming left V 5 bases short and J 4 bases short, with 15 bases between. Germline V CDR1 and CDR2: SNHLY, FYNNEI.

The V gene is TRBV7-6, the J gene TRBJ1-3; TRBD1 is a possible D gene (6 bases). V lost 0 bases and J 4 bases, leaving 16 bases between the germline ends. CDR3 length: 17 residues. The germline V gene encodes CDR1 SGHVS and CDR2 FNYEAQ. CDR3 coding DNA: TGTGCCAGCAGCTTAGCGTTTACCGCAGGGGAAGGAAACACCATATATTTT. Translation: CASSLAFTAGEGNTIYF.

The V and J genes are TRBV4-2 and TRBJ1-3; D unresolved. Germline-derived CDR1 and CDR2 are LGHNA and YNFKEQ. The CDR3 is 14 residues long. Trimming removed 0 bases at V and 7 bases at J, with 10 bases between. The CDR3, as DNA: TGTGCCAGCAGCCAAGAGGTCGGAGAGAACACCATATATTTT. It specifies CASSQEVGENTIYF.

This clone was recorded once. The CDR3 here is CASSPGGITETQYF. In DNA form, the CDR3 reads TGTGCCAGCTCACCGGGGGGGATTACGGAGACCCAGTACTTC. The V gene is TRBV18, the J gene TRBJ2-5; 7 bases are a match to TRBD2. With V trimmed by 3 bases and J by 5 bases, 6 bases remained unmatched. Germline V gene sequence: CDR1 KGHSH, CDR2 LQKENI. This CDR3 spans 14 amino acids.

The chain couples TRBV5-1 to TRBJ2-2; TRBD1 agrees at 12 bases. The junction had 4 bases not matched to a gene; V was cut back by 3 bases and J by 7 bases. The CDR3 runs 15 residues. The germline V gene has CDR1 SGHRS and CDR2 YFSETQ. The DNA of the CDR3 is TGCGCCAGCAGCTCGGGGACAGGGGGCTTCGGGGAGCTGTTTTTT. Translating it yields CASSSGTGGFGELFF.

Notes on this clone: Other DNA sequences in this sample translate to the same CDR3. This rearrangement joins TRBV6-4 to TRBJ2-7; 7 nucleotides match TRBD1. V gave up 3 bases and J gave up 3 bases; unmatched junction bases: 2. The CDR3 contains 13 residues. CDR1 and CDR2 from the germline V gene are MRHNA and SNTAGT. The CDR3 DNA sequence: TGTGCCAGCAGTGAGAACAGGGGCTACGAGCAGTACTTC. Its protein is CASSENRGYEQYF.

The chain joins TRBV5-1 to TRBJ2-5; unclear D gene. The CDR3 extends over 14 amino acids. In germline, CDR1 is SGHRS, CDR2 YFSETQ. V was cut by 0 bases and J by 4 bases, with 10 bases left in between. CDR3 sequence (DNA): TGCGCCAGCAGCTTGGGGTCTCCGGGAGAGACCCAGTACTTC. Protein sequence: CASSLGSPGETQYF. Combining the CDR3 with reference TRBV5-1 and TRBJ2-5 gives the whole variable domain KAGVTQTPRYLIKTRGQQVTLSCSPISGHRSVSWYQQTPGQGLQFLFEYFSETQRNKGNFPGRFSGRQFSNSRSEMNVSTLELGDSALYLCASSLGSPGETQYFGPGTRLLVL.